The 30 T cell receptor beta chains listed next were all sequenced from one sample in a study of shared clonotypes between healthy human individuals. Repertoires were generated with immunoSEQ multiplex PCR, while TCRdb's copy carries only in-frame clones and drops some. The sample holds about 600,000 clones, roughly 95% seen once. It was CD45RO-negative cells, positively selected for CCR7, that made up naive CD8 cells, with terminally differentiated effector memory CD45RA+ cells excluded. The source material was naive CD8+ T cells sorted from blood. These receptors were taken from a woman in her 30s in good health.

The V call is TRBV4-2, the J call TRBJ1-5; no definite D call. Germline V gives CDR1 LGHNA, CDR2 YNFKEQ. The V gene lost 0 bases and the J gene lost 7 bases, with 7 bases spanning the gap. This CDR3 is built from 13 residues. The CDR3, as DNA: TGTGCCAGCAGCCAAGATTACGGACAGCCCCAGCATTTT. As protein: CASSQDYGQPQHF.

The rearrangement joins TRBV2 to TRBJ2-2; D is perhaps TRBD2 (6 bases). Trimming took 10 bases from V and 0 from J, leaving 15 bases between them. Germline V CDR1 and CDR2: SNHLY, FYNNEI. CDR3 length equals 15 residues. The CDR3 sequence: CAIGGSPTNTGELFF. The CDR3 bases are TGTGCCATCGGGGGTTCCCCTACGAACACCGGGGAGCTGTTTTTT.

This clone was observed a single time. The chain couples TRBV2 to TRBJ2-5; 8 positions match TRBD2. The J call may not be correct, given that the DNA end is closer to TRBJ2-7. The CDR3 sequence is 13 residues long. CDR1 and CDR2 (germline): SNHLY, FYNNEI. As DNA, the CDR3 is TGTGCCAGCAGGGAACTAGCGGCCTACGAGCAGTACTTC. Protein sequence: CASRELAAYEQYF.

Comments on this clone: Other DNA sequences within the sample encode an identical CDR3. V usage is TRBV10-3 and J usage is TRBJ1-5, with D unclear. Germline lookup yields CDR1 ENHRY and CDR2 SYGVKD. V dropped 6 bases and J dropped 1 base, with 7 bases sitting between them. CDR3 size: 13 residues. The CDR3 loop reads CAISEESNQPQHF. In nucleotides, the CDR3 is TGTGCCATCAGCGAGGAGAGCAATCAGCCCCAGCATTTT.

This chain joins TRBV10-3 and TRBJ2-4; tentative D call: TRBD1 (6 bases). V gave up 3 bases and J gave up 0 bases, with 15 bases separating them. CDR1 ENHRY and CDR2 SYGVKD come from the germline V gene. The CDR3 contains 17 residues. CDR3 amino acids: CAISDDRWDLAKNIQYF. CDR3 sequence (DNA): TGTGCCATCAGTGACGACAGGTGGGATCTAGCCAAAAACATTCAGTACTTC.

The chain has TRBV28 and TRBJ1-4, with D unresolved. Germline values: CDR1 MDHEN, CDR2 SYDVKM. This CDR3 is 14 amino acids long. Trimming took off 6 bases at V and 0 bases at J, with 8 bases between the two ends. CDR3 bases: TGTGCCAGCAGGCCTCCTGCAACTAATGAAAAACTGTTTTTT. This encodes CASRPPATNEKLFF.

This sequence joins TRBV7-6 and TRBJ1-4; no clear D. The ends were cut back, 1 base at V and 8 bases at J, with 11 bases in the middle. Looked up from germline, CDR1 is SGHVS and CDR2 is FNYEAQ. The CDR3 is 14 residues long. CDR3 sequence (DNA): TGTGCCAGCAGCTTAGTGAATGTCCCAGAAAAACTGTTTTTT. Translating it yields CASSLVNVPEKLFF.

The rearrangement uses TRBV19 and TRBJ2-1; 11 positions agree with TRBD2. The CDR3 covers 16 residues. The germline CDR1 and CDR2 sequences are LNHDA and SQIVND (reference sequence). J was trimmed by 6 bases and V by 4 bases; bases with no gene match: 8. This CDR3 reads CASSTPLAGAVNEQFF. Here the CDR3 DNA reads TGTGCCAGTAGTACCCCACTAGCGGGAGCTGTCAATGAGCAGTTCTTC.

This chain connects TRBV14 to TRBJ1-1, with D uncertain. The CDR3 length is 13 residues. The V gene's germline CDR1 is SGHDN and CDR2 FVKESK. The V and J ends lost 5 bases and 5 bases respectively, with 12 bases between them. Written as DNA, the CDR3 is TGTGCCAGCAGCACCCTCCCTAGAACTGAAGCTTTCTTT. Protein sequence: CASSTLPRTEAFF.

As regards this clone: Other DNA sequences within the sample encode an identical CDR3. V gene TRBV30 combines with J gene TRBJ2-6; unclear D gene. Trimming left V 2 bases short and J 2 bases short, with 7 bases between. This CDR3 has 14 amino acids. CDR1 GTSNPN and CDR2 SVGIG come from the germline V gene (reference sequence). The CDR3 DNA reads as TGTGCCTGGAGTTTGGGAACTGGGGCCAACGTCCTGACTTTC. Its protein product is CAWSLGTGANVLTF. Using reference TRBV30 and TRBJ2-6 for the parts outside the CDR3, the full variable domain is SQTIHQWPATLVQPVGSPLSLECTVEGTSNPNLYWYRQAAGRGLQLLFYSVGIGQISSEVPQNLSASRPQDRQFILSSKKLLLSDSGFYLCAWSLGTGANVLTFGAGSRLTVL.

This chain connects TRBV27 to TRBJ1-2; D gene uncertain. This CDR3 contains 11 residues. The V gene's germline CDR1 is MNHEY and CDR2 SMNVEV (reference sequence). Trimming left V 6 bases short and J 3 bases short, with 5 bases between. The CDR3 DNA reads TGTGCCAGCAGGGACTACTATGGCTACACCTTC. It translates to CASRDYYGYTF.

The rearrangement links TRBV7-8 to TRBJ1-1; 7 bases are shared with TRBD1. The V gene end was trimmed by 5 bases and the J gene end by 0 bases; junction bases not matched to a gene: 12. From germline, CDR1 is SGHVS and CDR2 FQNEAQ. The CDR3 has 17 amino acids. The CDR3 sequence is CASSPRLGGLMNTEAFF. The CDR3 DNA sequence: TGTGCCAGCAGCCCTAGGTTAGGGGGCTTGATGAACACTGAAGCTTTCTTT.

This clone came up once. The same CDR3 arises from other DNA sequences in this sample as well. The chain joins TRBV6-5 to TRBJ2-7; D possibly corresponds to TRBD1 (5 bases). Looked up from germline, CDR1 is MNHEY and CDR2 is SVGAGI. Trimming stripped 0 bases from V and 7 bases from J, with 10 bases between. This CDR3 has 13 amino acids. This CDR3 is CASSYSTGGEQYF. The CDR3 region has the DNA TGTGCCAGCAGTTACTCTACAGGTGGGGAGCAGTACTTC.

The chain combines TRBV7-9 with TRBJ2-7, with D possibly matching TRBD1 (6 bases). V was pared by 2 bases and J by 3 bases, with 11 bases between. This CDR3 has 14 residues. Germline V gene lookup returns CDR1 SEHNR and CDR2 FQNEAQ (reference sequence). The CDR3 reads CASSLRQDSYEQYF. The CDR3 nucleotides read TGTGCCAGCAGCTTACGTCAGGACAGCTACGAGCAGTACTTC.

The chain carries TRBV2 and TRBJ1-2, with D maybe TRBD1 (5 bases). Trimming removed 1 base from V and 8 bases from J, with 11 bases in between. Germline V gene lookup returns CDR1 SNHLY and CDR2 FYNNEI. This CDR3 spans 13 amino acids. CDR3: CASSEDRGNGYTF. The CDR3, as DNA: TGTGCCAGCAGTGAAGATCGGGGGAACGGCTACACCTTC.

The CDR3 DNA follows: TGTGCCAGCAGCCCGGGGACTAGCGACTACGAGCAGTACTTC. Translation: CASSPGTSDYEQYF. The chain employs TRBV4-2 and TRBJ2-7; 10 bases are shared with TRBD2. The CDR3 covers 14 residues. From germline, CDR1 is LGHNA and CDR2 YNFKEQ. The junction had 3 bases not matched to a gene; V was cut back by 4 bases and J by 3 bases.

The genes are TRBV4-1 and TRBJ1-1; D remains unclear. This CDR3 has 13 residues. The germline V and J ends were trimmed by 2 bases and 4 bases, with 8 bases remaining between them. CDR1 and CDR2 from the germline V gene are MGHRA and YSYEKL. The CDR3 here is CASSQRMGTEAFF. DNA for the CDR3: TGCGCCAGCAGCCAAAGGATGGGCACTGAAGCTTTCTTT.

The J gene is TRBJ2-7, the V gene TRBV2; possible D gene TRBD2, 5 bases. The CDR3 runs to 11 residues. V lost 7 bases and J 5 bases, leaving 9 bases between the germline ends. CDR1 SNHLY and CDR2 FYNNEI come from the germline V gene. The CDR3 region has the DNA TGTGCCAGCATGAGTAGCGACGAGCAGTACTTC. Amino acid sequence: CASMSSDEQYF.

The J gene is TRBJ2-7, the V gene TRBV27; D is ambiguous. V dropped 6 bases and J dropped 5 bases, with 14 bases sitting between them. Per the germline V gene, CDR1 is MNHEY and CDR2 is SMNVEV (reference sequence). The CDR3 sequence is 13 residues long. CDR3 residues: CASRFIGNDEQYF. CDR3 coding DNA: TGTGCCAGCAGATTCATTGGTAACGACGAGCAGTACTTC.

The chain has TRBV7-8 and TRBJ1-1; D is uncertain. This CDR3 comprises 16 residues. Germline V gene lookup returns CDR1 SGHVS and CDR2 FQNEAQ. V was pared by 3 bases and J by 0 bases, with 14 bases between. The CDR3 is CASSFHLGGVNTEAFF. The CDR3 bases are TGTGCCAGCAGCTTCCACCTAGGCGGAGTGAACACTGAAGCTTTCTTT.

This rearrangement joins TRBV13 to TRBJ2-7; TRBD2 aligns across 9 bases. This CDR3 contains 14 residues. Germline V gene sequence: CDR1 PRHDT, CDR2 FYEKMQ (reference sequence). V was clipped by 7 bases and J by 6 bases; unmatched bases: 10. The CDR3 bases are TGTGCCAGCACCCTAGCGGGGAGTTTCTCCGAGCAGTACTTC. This translates into CASTLAGSFSEQYF.

The chain carries TRBV5-6 and TRBJ2-7; possibly TRBD1 for D (5 bases). Germline V gene sequence: CDR1 SGHDT, CDR2 YYEEEE. The CDR3 totals 14 residues. Trimming removed 4 bases from V and 5 bases from J, with 16 bases in between. CDR3 in amino acids: CASSPLQGYHEQYF. CDR3 bases: TGTGCCAGCAGCCCCCTCCAGGGATACCACGAGCAGTACTTC.

This clone is a singleton in its sample. Other DNA sequences in the same sample also yield this CDR3. J is TRBJ2-7 and V is TRBV27, with 10 nucleotides matching TRBD2. V gave up 3 bases and J gave up 2 bases; unmatched junction bases: 1. The V gene's germline CDR1 is MNHEY and CDR2 SMNVEV (reference sequence). The CDR3 sequence is 14 residues long. The CDR3: CASSFGLAAYEQYF. The DNA for the CDR3 is TGTGCCAGCAGTTTCGGACTAGCGGCCTACGAGCAGTACTTC.

J is TRBJ1-5 and V is TRBV28; 7 bases agree with TRBD1. V gave up 7 bases and J gave up 6 bases; unmatched junction bases: 9. Germline loops: CDR1 MDHEN, CDR2 SYDVKM. The CDR3 runs 14 residues. CDR3 nucleotides: TGTGCCAGCAACTATGAGGGGGCGGGTCAGCCCCAGCATTTT. Translated, it gives CASNYEGAGQPQHF.

The chain recombines TRBV28 with TRBJ1-2; the match to TRBD1 covers 8 bases. Germline-derived CDR1 and CDR2 are MDHEN and SYDVKM. J gave up 6 bases and V 3 bases, and 12 bases lay outside the gene matches. This CDR3 is 16 amino acids long. The CDR3 loop is CASSFQGASFEDGYTF. The CDR3 region has the DNA TGTGCCAGCAGTTTCCAGGGGGCGAGTTTCGAAGATGGCTACACCTTC.

The gene calls are TRBV21-1 and TRBJ2-6; TRBD2 reflects the table's D call only, with no check against the DNA. TRBV21-1 is a pseudogene segment. CDR3 length: 18 residues. The CDR3 DNA reads as TGTGCCAGCAGCAAACATGGAGGGGAAAGCTCTGGGGCCAACGTCCTGACTTTC. It encodes CASSKHGGESSGANVLTF.

V is TRBV27 and J is TRBJ1-2; TRBD1 is a possible D gene (6 bases). The CDR3 loop spans 14 amino acids. Trimming stripped 5 bases from V and 8 bases from J, with 18 bases between. The germline CDR1 and CDR2 sequences are MNHEY and SMNVEV (reference sequence). The CDR3: CASSPGQTFWGYTF. Here the CDR3 DNA reads TGTGCCAGCAGTCCTGGACAGACCTTTTGGGGCTACACCTTC.

J is TRBJ2-2 and V is TRBV14, with TRBD2 as a possible D gene (6 bases). The V end lost 4 bases, the J end lost 4 bases, and 13 bases lay between the germline ends. The CDR3 is 15 residues long. Per germline, CDR1 SGHDN and CDR2 FVKESK. The CDR3 region is CASSPLTGVTGELFF. The CDR3 DNA sequence: TGTGCCAGCAGCCCCCTGACGGGAGTCACCGGGGAGCTGTTTTTT.

This CDR3 reads CATSLSGEETQYF. The CDR3 coding sequence is TGTGCCACCTCGCTCTCAGGGGAAGAGACCCAGTACTTC. The chain is built from TRBV28 and TRBJ2-5; D may be TRBD1 (6 bases). The CDR3 runs 13 residues. The germline V and J ends were trimmed by 10 bases and 3 bases, with 15 bases remaining between them. Per germline, CDR1 MDHEN and CDR2 SYDVKM.

The V gene is TRBV28, the J gene TRBJ2-7; TRBD1 matches 7 bases. Germline V gene data show CDR1 as MDHEN and CDR2 as SYDVKM. V shed 5 bases, J shed 3 bases, and the junction held 10 bases outside the gene matches. The CDR3 has 15 residues. CDR3 sequence (DNA): TGTGCCAGCAGTCCTGGGACAGTCCCAAACTACGAGCAGTACTTC. Its translation is CASSPGTVPNYEQYF. Full variable domain (remainder filled in from reference TRBV28 and TRBJ2-7): DVKVTQSSRYLVKRTGEKVFLECVQDMDHENMFWYRQDPGLGLRLIYFSYDVKMKEKGDIPEGYSVSREKKERFSLILESASTNQTSMYLCASSPGTVPNYEQYFGPGTRLTVT.